This T cell receptor beta chain is from a study of OX40 agonist ivuxolimab in advanced cancers. TCRdb keeps only in-frame clones here, not all; method: immunoSEQ multiplex PCR. Of 76,000 or so clones in the sample, about 89% were seen once. With V trimmed by 4 bases and J by 6 bases, 12 bases remained unmatched. The length of the CDR3 is 17 residues. The V gene's germline CDR1 is SGHNT and CDR2 YYREEE (reference sequence). This sequence joins TRBV5-4 and TRBJ2-7; 14 nucleotides line up with TRBD2. The TCR sequence derives from an adult with an advanced solid tumor such as melanoma, head and neck, liver or kidney cancer. The input for sequencing was CD4+ or CD8+ T cells sorted from blood, taken in a trial of the OX40 agonist ivuxolimab. The CDR3 nucleotides read TGTGCCAGCAGCCCCTCGGGACTAGCGGGAGATTATGGCGAGCAGTACTTC. Its protein is CASSPSGLAGDYGEQYF. Filled out from reference TRBV5-4 and TRBJ2-7, the complete variable domain reads ETGVTQSPTHLIKTRGQQVTLRCSSQSGHNTVSWYQQALGQGPQFIFQYYREEENGRGNFPPRFSGLQFPNYSSELNVNALELDDSALYLCASSPSGLAGDYGEQYFGPGTRLTVT.